This T cell receptor beta chain was identified in a study of OX40 agonist ivuxolimab in advanced cancers. Study in general: Participants averaged roughly 60 years of age (range 23 to 79) and were 75% to 90% male.

Profiling relied on immunoSEQ multiplex PCR, and the TCRdb table lists in-frame clones only, not all of them. The sample consists of approximately 70,000 clones, more than 80% of them appearing once. To note about this clone: The antigen remains undetermined.

General study findings and limits: Determination of antigen specificity was not performed for the expanded peripheral T cells.

The germline V and J ends were trimmed by 0 bases and 3 bases, with 10 bases remaining between them. CDR3 length equals 16 residues. Germline assignment: CDR1 SGDLS and CDR2 YYNGEE. The gene calls are TRBV9 and TRBJ2-6; a possible D gene is TRBD2 (5 bases). The source of this sequence is an adult with an advanced solid tumor such as melanoma, head and neck, liver or kidney cancer. The starting material was CD4+ or CD8+ T cells sorted from blood, obtained in a trial of the OX40 agonist ivuxolimab. The CDR3 loop reads CASSVARAGGANVLTF. CDR3 coding DNA: TGTGCCAGCAGCGTAGCTAGGGCGGGTGGGGCCAACGTCCTGACTTTC.